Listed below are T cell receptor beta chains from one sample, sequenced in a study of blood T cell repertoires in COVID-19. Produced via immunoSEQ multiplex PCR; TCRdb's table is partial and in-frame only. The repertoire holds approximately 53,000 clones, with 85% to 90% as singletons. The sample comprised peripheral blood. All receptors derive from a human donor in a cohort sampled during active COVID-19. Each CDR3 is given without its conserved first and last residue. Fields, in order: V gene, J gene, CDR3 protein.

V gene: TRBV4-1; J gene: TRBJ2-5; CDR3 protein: ASSQSGAGGSQETQY
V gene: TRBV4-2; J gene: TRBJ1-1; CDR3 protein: ASSQETQGQTEAF
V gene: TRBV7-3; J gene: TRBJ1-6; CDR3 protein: ASSLDLQADSPLH
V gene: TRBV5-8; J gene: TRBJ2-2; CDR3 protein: ASSRGLLGGELF
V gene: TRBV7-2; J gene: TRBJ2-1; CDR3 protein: ASSFVGTRSRNEQF
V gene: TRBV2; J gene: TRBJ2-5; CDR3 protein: ASSARSRGETQY
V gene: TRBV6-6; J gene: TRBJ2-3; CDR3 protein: ASSLLYRQGTDTQY
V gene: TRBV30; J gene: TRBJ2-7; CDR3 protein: AWSVGDSSYEQY
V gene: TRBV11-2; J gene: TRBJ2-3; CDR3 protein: ASSTTAPTGGPDTQY
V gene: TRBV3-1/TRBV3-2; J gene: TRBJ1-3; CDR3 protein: ASSSSGTVGNTIY
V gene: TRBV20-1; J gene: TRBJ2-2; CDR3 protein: SASGKGVNTGELF
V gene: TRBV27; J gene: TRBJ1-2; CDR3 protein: ASSTGLLNYGYT
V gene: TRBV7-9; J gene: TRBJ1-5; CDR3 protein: ASSLTGSNQPQH
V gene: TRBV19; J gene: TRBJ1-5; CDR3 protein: ASKRTARESNQPQH
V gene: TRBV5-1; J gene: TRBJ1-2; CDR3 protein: ASSPKQGNYGYT
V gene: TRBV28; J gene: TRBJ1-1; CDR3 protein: ASSLSRVIGEAF
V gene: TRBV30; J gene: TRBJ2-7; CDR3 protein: AWSVAGGSSYEQY
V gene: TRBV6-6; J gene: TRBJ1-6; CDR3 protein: ASSADRASPLH
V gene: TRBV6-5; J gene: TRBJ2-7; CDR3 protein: ASSYSPGTSREQY
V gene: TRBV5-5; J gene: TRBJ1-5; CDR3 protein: ASSLGESNNQPQH
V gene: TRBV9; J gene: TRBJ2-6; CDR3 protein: ASSVGQGGANVLT
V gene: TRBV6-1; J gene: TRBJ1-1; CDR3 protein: ASSQTTGGTEAF
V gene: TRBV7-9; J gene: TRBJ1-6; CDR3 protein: ASSHLTGEYNSPLH
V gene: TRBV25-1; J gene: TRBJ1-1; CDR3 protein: ASSAHRGTEAF
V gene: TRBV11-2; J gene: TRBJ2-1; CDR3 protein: ASSRGQGLQQF
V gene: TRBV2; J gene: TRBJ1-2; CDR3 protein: ASSQDRSYGYT
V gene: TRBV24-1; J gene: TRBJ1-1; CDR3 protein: ATSDSQGIGAF
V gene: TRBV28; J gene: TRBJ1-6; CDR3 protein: ASSSRTGSNSPLH
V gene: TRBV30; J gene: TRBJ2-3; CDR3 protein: AWNPGTSRTQY
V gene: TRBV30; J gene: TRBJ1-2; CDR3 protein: AWSVRTPGRGQNGYT
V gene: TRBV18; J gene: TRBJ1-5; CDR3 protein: ASSQGAGQPQH
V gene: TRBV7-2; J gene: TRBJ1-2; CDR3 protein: ASIKGQGYYGYT
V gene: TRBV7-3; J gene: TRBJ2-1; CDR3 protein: ASSPGRLAGYNEQF
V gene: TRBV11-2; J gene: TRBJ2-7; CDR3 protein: ASSLVQGYEQY
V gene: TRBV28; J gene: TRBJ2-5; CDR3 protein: ASSLGLTQETQY
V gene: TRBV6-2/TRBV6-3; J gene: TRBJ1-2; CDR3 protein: ASSYSSQGAYGYT
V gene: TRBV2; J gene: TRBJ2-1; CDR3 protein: ASSPDRGRINEQF
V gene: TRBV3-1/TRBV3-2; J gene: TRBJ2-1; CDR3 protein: ASSQARLAGVFEQF
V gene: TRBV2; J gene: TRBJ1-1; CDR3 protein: ASLRGRNTEAF
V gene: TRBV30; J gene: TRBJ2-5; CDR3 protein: AWSVLGGGETQY
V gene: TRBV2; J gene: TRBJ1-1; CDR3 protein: ASGTGRNTEAF
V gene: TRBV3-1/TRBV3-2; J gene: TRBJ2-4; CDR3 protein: ASSQDRSGRADIQY
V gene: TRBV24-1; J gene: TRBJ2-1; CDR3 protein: ATSDSRQGVNEQF
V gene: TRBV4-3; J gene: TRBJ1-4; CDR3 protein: ASSQELSEKLF
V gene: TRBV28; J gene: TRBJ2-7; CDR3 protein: ASTVQTSYEQY
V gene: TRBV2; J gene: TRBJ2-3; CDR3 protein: ASSLRLGPTDTQY
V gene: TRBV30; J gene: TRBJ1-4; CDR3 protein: AWSSLGTGNEKLF
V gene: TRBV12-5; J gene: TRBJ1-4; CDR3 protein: ASGGGEKLF
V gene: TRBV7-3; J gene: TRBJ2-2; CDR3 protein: ASSPGTSRSGELF
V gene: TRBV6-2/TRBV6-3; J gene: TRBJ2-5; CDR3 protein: ASSLSSGGIQY
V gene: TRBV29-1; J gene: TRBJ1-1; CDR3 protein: SVDEAGGTEAF
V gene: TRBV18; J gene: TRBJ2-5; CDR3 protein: ASSPPEGAQETQY
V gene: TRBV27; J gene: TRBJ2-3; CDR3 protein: ASSSLAGGPTDTQY
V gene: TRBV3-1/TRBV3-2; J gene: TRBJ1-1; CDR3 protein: ASSQGEMNTEAF
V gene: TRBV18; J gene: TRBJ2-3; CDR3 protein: ASSRGQGGDTQY
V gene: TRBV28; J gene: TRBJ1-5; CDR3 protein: ASSRGQAGAQPQH
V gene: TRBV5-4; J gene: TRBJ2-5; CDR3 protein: ASSRDRGAETQY